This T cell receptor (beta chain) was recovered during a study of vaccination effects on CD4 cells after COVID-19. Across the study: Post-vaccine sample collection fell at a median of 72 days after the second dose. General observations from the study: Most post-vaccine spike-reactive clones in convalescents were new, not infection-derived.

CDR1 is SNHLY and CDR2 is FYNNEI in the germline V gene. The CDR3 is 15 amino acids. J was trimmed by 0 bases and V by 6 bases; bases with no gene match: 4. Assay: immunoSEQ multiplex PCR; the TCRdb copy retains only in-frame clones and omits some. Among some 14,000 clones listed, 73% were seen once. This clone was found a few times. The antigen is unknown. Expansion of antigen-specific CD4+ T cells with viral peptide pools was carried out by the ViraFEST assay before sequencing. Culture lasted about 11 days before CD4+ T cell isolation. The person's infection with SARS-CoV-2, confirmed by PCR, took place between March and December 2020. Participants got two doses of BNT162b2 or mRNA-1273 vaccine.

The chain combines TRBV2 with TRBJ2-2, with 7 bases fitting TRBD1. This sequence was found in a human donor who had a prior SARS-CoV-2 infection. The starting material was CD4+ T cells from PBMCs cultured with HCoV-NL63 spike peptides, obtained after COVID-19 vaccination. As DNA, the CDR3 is TGTGCCAGCAGGAGACAGGGTACGAACACCGGGGAGCTGTTTTTT. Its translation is CASRRQGTNTGELFF.